This T cell receptor (beta chain) derives from a study of blood T cells in healthy people across ages. Study-wide results and limits: TCR beta diversity, measured per million T cells, fell in a roughly linear way with age. Relative to aged donors, long-lived donors carried more naive CD4+ cells and displayed higher diversity.

Germline CDR1 DFQATT, CDR2 SNEGSKA (reference sequence). There are 13 residues in the CDR3. V lost 4 bases and J 0 bases, leaving 9 bases between the germline ends. The second PCR ran roughly 7 to 12 cycles with a sample-barcoded 5' primer and J-beta primers. TCRdb fed the 5' RACE reads into MiXCR, producing one record per CDR3 protein. Seen here are some 860,000 distinct CDR3 sequences, approximately 53% observed once, and the top ten hold about 26%. In its sample, this clonotype was seen once. Its specificity is unknown. Sequences were obtained from blood. The chain couples TRBV20-1 to TRBJ1-1; tentative D call: TRBD1 (6 bases). This clonotype originated in a man aged 40-55 years in good health. The CDR3 DNA reads TGCAGTGCTACAGGGGCGGTGAACACTGAAGCTTTCTTT. This translates into CSATGAVNTEAFF.